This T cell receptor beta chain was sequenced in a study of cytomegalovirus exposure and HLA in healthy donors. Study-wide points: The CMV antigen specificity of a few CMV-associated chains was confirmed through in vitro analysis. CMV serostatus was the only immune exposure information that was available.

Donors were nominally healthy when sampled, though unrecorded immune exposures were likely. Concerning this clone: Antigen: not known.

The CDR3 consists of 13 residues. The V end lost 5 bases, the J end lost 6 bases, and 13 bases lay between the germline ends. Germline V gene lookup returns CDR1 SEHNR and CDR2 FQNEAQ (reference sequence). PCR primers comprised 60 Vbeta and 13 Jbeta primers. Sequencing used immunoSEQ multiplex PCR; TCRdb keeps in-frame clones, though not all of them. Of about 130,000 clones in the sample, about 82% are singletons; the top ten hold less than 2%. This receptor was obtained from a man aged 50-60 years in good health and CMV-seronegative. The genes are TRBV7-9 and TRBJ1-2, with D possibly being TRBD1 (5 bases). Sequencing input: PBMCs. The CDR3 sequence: CASSMNGGDGYTF. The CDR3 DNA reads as TGTGCCAGCAGCATGAACGGGGGGGATGGCTACACCTTC.